This paragraph covers one T cell receptor (beta chain) sequence. The sample is drawn from a study of blood T cell repertoires in COVID-19. Per the original methods: Reference gene primer amplification gave estimated nucleated cell counts. Repertoires were generated with immunoSEQ multiplex PCR, while TCRdb's copy carries only in-frame clones and drops some. V, J and clone size were drawn from that table, and D and trimming were deduced from the DNA. This sample has nearly 80,000 clones, with about four fifths found just once. The CDR3 is 13 residues long. The germline V and J ends were trimmed by 4 bases and 1 base, with 8 bases remaining between them. Germline CDR1 reads SGHTS; CDR2 reads YDEGEE.

The specimen was peripheral blood. This sequence joins TRBV5-8 and TRBJ1-2, with a weak D call TRBD1 (5 bases). This receptor was taken from a man in his fifties with acute or convalescent COVID-19. CDR3 loop: CASSPDSNYGYTF. CDR3 DNA: TGTGCCAGCAGCCCAGACAGTAACTATGGCTACACCTTC.